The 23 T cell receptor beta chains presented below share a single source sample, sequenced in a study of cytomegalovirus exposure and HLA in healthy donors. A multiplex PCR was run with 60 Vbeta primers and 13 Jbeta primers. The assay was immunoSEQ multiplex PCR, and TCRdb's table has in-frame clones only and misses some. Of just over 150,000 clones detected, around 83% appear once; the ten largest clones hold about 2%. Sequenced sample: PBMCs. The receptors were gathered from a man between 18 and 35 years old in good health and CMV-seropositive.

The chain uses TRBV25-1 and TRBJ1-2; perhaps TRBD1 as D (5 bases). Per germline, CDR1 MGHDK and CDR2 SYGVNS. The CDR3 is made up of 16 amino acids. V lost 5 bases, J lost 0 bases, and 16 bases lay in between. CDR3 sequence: CASSNLASDTNYGYTF. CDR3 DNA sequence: TGTGCCAGCAGTAATCTCGCGTCGGACACTAACTATGGCTACACCTTC.

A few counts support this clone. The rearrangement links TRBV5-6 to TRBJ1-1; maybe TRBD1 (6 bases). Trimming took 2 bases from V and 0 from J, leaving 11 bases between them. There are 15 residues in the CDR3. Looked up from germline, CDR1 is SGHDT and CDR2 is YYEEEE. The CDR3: CASSFSGTLNTEAFF. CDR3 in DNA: TGTGCCAGCAGCTTTTCCGGGACACTGAACACTGAAGCTTTCTTT.

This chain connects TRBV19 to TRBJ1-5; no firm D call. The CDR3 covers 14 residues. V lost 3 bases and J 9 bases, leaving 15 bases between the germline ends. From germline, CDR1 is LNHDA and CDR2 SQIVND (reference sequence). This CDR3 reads CASSITITDWPQHF. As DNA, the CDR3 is TGTGCCAGTAGTATTACCATCACTGACTGGCCCCAGCATTTT.

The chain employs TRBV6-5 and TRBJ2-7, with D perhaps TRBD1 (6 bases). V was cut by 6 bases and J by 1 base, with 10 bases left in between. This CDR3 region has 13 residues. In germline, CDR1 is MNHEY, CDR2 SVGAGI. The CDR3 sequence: CASRPTGSYEQYF. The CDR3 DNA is TGTGCCAGCAGGCCGACAGGATCCTACGAGCAGTACTTC.

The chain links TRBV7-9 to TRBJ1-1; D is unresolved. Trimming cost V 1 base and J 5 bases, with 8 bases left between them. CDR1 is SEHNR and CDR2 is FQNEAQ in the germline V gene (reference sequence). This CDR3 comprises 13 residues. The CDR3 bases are TGTGCCAGCAGCTTAGGAGGAGGAACTGAAGCTTTCTTT. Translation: CASSLGGGTEAFF.

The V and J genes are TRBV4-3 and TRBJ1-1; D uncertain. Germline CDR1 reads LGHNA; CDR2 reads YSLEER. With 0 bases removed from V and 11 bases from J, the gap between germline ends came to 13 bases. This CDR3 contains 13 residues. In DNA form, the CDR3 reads TGCGCCAGCAGCCAAGATCTTCGGGATTCGGCTTTCTTT. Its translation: CASSQDLRDSAFF.

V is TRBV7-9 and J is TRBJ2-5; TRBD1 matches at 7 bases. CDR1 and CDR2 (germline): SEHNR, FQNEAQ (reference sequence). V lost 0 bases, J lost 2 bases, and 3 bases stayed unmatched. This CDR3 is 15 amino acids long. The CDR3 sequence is CASSLALDRQETQYF. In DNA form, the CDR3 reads TGTGCCAGCAGCTTAGCGTTGGACAGGCAAGAGACCCAGTACTTC.

Written as DNA, the CDR3 is TGTGCCAGCAGTCGGGGGGGCCAGGGAGATGAGCAGTTCTTC. This encodes CASSRGGQGDEQFF. The chain has TRBV9 and TRBJ2-1; 8 nucleotides line up with TRBD2. The V gene's germline CDR1 is SGDLS and CDR2 YYNGEE. With 5 bases clipped from V and 8 bases from J, the junction kept 9 bases outside the gene matches. The CDR3 runs to 14 residues.

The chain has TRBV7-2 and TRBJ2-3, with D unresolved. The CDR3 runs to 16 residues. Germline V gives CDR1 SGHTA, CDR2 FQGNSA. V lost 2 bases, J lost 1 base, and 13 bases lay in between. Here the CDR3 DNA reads TGTGCCAGCAGCTTACTGGTGGCTGCCCGCACAGATACGCAGTATTTT. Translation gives CASSLLVAARTDTQYF. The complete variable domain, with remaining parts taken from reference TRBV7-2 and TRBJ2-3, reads GAGVSQSPSNKVTEKGKDVELRCDPISGHTALYWYRQSLGQGLEFLIYFQGNSAPDKSGLPSDRFSAERTGGSVSTLTIQRTQQEDSAVYLCASSLLVAARTDTQYFGPGTRLTVL.

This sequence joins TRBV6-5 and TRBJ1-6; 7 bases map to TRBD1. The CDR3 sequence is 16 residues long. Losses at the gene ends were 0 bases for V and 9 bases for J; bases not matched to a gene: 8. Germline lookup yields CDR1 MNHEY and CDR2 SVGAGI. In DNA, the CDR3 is TGTGCCAGCAGTTACTCGAATCAGGGGGTCGGTTCACCCCTCCACTTT. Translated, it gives CASSYSNQGVGSPLHF.

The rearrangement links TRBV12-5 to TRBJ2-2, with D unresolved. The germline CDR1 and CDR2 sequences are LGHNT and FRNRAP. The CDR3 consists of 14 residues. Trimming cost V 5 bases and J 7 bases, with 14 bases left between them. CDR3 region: CASGAVVGGGELFF. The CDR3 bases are TGTGCTAGTGGTGCGGTAGTCGGCGGCGGGGAGCTGTTTTTT.

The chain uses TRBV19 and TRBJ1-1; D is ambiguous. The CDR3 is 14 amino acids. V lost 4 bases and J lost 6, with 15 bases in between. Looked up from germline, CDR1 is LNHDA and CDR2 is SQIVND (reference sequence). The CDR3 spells CASSTSGRVAEAFF. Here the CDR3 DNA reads TGTGCCAGTAGTACCTCGGGGAGGGTTGCTGAAGCTTTCTTT.

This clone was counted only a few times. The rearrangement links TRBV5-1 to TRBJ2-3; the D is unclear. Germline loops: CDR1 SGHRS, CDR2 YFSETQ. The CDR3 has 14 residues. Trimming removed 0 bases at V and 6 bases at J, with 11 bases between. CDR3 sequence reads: CASSLESRLDTQYF. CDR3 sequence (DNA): TGCGCCAGCAGCTTGGAATCGCGACTGGATACGCAGTATTTT.

CDR3 DNA sequence: TGTGCCAGCAGTAAAGACAGGGAGACCTTCCACACCGGGGAGCTGTTTTTT. Amino acid sequence: CASSKDRETFHTGELFF. This chain connects TRBV6-1 to TRBJ2-2; 7 bases align to TRBD1. J was trimmed by 3 bases and V by 5 bases; bases with no gene match: 12. Germline loops: CDR1 MNHNS, CDR2 SASEGT. This CDR3 is built from 17 residues.

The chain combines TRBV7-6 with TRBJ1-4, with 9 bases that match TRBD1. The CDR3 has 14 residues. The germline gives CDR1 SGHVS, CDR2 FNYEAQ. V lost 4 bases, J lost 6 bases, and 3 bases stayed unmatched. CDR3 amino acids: CASSYRGRDEKLFF. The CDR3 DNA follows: TGTGCCAGCAGCTACAGGGGGCGCGATGAAAAACTGTTTTTT.

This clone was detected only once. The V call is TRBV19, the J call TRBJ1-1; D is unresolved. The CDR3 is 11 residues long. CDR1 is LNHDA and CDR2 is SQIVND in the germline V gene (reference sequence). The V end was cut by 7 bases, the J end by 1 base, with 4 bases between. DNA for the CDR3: TGTGCCAGTACGAGGAACACTGAAGCTTTCTTT. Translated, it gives CASTRNTEAFF.

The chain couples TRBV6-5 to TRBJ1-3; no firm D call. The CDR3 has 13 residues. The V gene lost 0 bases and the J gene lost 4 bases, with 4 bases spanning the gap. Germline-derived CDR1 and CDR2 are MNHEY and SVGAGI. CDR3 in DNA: TGTGCCAGCAGTTACTCCCAGGGAAACACCATATATTTT. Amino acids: CASSYSQGNTIYF.

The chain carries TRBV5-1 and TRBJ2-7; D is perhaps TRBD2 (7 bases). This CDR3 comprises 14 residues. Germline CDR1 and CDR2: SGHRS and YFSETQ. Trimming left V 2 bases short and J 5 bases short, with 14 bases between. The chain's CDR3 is CASSLPGEGDEQYF. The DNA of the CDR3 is TGCGCCAGCAGCTTACCAGGGGAGGGAGACGAGCAGTACTTC.

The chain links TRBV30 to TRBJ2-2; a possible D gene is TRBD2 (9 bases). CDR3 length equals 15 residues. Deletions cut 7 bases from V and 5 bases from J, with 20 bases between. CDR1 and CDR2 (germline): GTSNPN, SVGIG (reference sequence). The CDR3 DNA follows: TGTGCCTCCAGGGGGCGGGGGGGCAGGACCGGGGAGCTGTTTTTT. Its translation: CASRGRGGRTGELFF.

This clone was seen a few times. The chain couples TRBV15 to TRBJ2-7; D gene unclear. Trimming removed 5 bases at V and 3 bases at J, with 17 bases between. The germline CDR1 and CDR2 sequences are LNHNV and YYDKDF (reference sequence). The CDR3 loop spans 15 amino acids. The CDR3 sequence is CATSLRDRRGYEQYF. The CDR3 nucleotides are TGTGCCACCAGCCTAAGAGACCGACGCGGCTACGAGCAGTACTTC.

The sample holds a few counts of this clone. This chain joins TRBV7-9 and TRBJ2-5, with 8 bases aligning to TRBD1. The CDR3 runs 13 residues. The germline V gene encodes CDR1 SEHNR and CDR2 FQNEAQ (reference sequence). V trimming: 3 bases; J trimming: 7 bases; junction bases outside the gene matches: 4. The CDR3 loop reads CASSLGQEATQYF. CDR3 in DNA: TGTGCCAGCAGCTTGGGACAGGAGGCGACCCAGTACTTC.

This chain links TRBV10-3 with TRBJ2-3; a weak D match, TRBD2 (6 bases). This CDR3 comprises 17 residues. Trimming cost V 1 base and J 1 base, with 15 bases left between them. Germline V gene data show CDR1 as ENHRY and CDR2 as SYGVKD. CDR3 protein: CAISELWASAGTDTQYF. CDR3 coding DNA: TGTGCCATCAGTGAGTTATGGGCTAGCGCTGGCACAGATACGCAGTATTTT.

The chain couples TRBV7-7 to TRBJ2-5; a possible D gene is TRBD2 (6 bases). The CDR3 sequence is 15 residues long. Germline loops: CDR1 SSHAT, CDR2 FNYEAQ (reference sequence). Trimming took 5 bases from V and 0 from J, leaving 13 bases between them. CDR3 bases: TGTGCCAGCAGCCCCGAGTTAGCGGACCAAGAGACCCAGTACTTC. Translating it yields CASSPELADQETQYF.